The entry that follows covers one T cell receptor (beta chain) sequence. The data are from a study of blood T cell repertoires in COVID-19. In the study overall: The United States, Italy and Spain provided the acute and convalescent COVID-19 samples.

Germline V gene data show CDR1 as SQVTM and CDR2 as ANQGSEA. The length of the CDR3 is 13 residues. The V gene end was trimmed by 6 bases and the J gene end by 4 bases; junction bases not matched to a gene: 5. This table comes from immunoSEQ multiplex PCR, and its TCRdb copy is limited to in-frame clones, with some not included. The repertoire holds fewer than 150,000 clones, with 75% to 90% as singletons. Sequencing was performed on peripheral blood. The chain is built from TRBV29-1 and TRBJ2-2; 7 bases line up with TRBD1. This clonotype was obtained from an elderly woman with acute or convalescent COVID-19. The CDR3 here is CSVSGGSTGELFF. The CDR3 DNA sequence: TGCAGCGTCTCAGGGGGATCCACCGGGGAGCTGTTTTTT.